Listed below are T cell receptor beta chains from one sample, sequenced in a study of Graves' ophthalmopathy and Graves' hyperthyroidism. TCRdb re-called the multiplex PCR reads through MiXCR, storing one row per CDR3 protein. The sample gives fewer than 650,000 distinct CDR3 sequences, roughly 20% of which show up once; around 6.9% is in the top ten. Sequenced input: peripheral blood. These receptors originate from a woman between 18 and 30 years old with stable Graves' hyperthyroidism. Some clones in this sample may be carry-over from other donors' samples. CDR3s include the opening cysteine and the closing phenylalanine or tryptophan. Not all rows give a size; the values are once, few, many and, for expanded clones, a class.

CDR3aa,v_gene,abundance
CAITEERGGETQYF,TRBV10-3,many
CASSFFENLVTEQYF,TRBV28,many
CSRTEKNIQYF,TRBV20-1,many
CASSYGTGLTDTEAFF,TRBV6-5,-
CASLGQGGYTF,TRBV6-2/TRBV6-3,many
CASSKRPGTKNIQYF,TRBV6-2/TRBV6-3,-
CATWLGGPSEQYF,TRBV28,-
CASSAGEEQPQHF,TRBV2,many
CASSLFGQGYTF,TRBV7-9,-
CASSSSQGWSNQPQHF,TRBV28,many
CSASRMGGDRQPQHF,TRBV20-1,many
CSADPSGGETQYF,TRBV29-1,once
CSVEDRQGRGTGELFF,TRBV29-1,many
CSARDAGGLDTQYF,TRBV20-1,-
CASSVGHRTVQETQYF,TRBV9,many
CAIKVASGGAGYQETQYF,TRBV10-3,-
CASNLHLTSTEAFF,TRBV12-3/TRBV12-4,-
CASSTQGGVEAFF,TRBV6-1,once
CASIPSRGTEAFF,TRBV6-1,few
CASSPQAHEQYF,TRBV18,-
CASRKIGPLYGYTF,TRBV6-1,many
CASSQDKQGRDTEAFF,TRBV3-1,-
CASSFSGDFSYEQYF,TRBV7-3,many
CSARYYRQETQYF,TRBV20-1,many
CASGFSASYEQYF,TRBV6-5,few
CASRPAGTGGTGELFF,TRBV28,-
CSARDGSRTEQYF,TRBV20-1,many
CSVDQGGYGYTF,TRBV29-1,many
CASSHVLAGGGETQYF,TRBV12-3/TRBV12-4,-
CSARGTNTEAFF,TRBV20-1,few
CASSHYEEAFF,TRBV3-1,many
CASDSSDTFTGELFF,TRBV12-3/TRBV12-4,many
CASTRKTRTGSMNTEAFF,TRBV19,-
CASHGNYEQYF,TRBV28,many
CATEAGLTGEQYF,TRBV10-3,-
CASSLGGNYQPQHF,TRBV7-2,once